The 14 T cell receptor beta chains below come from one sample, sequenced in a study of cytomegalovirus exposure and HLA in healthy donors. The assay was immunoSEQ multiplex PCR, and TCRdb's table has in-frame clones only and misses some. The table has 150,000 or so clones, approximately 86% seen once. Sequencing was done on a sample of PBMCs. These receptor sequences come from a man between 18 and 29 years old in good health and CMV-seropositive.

DNA of the CDR3: TGTGCCAGCAGCGCGGCCGGGGAGCTGTTTTTT. It is translated as CASSAAGELFF. This sequence joins TRBV2 and TRBJ2-2; no clear D gene. Germline V gives CDR1 SNHLY, CDR2 FYNNEI. The CDR3 sequence is 11 residues long. Trimming cost V 6 bases and J 6 bases, with 5 bases left between them. The whole variable domain, remainder taken from reference TRBV2 and TRBJ2-2, is EPEVTQTPSHQVTQMGQEVILRCVPISNHLYFYWYRQILGQKVEFLVSFYNNEISEKSEIFDDQFSVERPDGSNFTLKIRSTKLEDSAMYFCASSAAGELFFGEGSRLTVL.

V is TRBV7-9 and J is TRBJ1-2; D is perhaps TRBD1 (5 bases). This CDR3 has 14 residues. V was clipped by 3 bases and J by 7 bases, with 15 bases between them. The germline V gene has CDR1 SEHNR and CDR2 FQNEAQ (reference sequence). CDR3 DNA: TGTGCCAGCAGCTTTGGGGCCAGGGAGGGTGGCTACACCTTC. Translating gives CASSFGAREGGYTF. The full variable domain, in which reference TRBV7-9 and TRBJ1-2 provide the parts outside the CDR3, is DTGVSQNPRHKITKRGQNVTFRCDPISEHNRLYWYRQTLGQGPEFLTYFQNEAQLEKSRLLSDRFSAERPKGSFSTLEIQRTEQGDSAMYLCASSFGAREGGYTFGSGTRLTVV.

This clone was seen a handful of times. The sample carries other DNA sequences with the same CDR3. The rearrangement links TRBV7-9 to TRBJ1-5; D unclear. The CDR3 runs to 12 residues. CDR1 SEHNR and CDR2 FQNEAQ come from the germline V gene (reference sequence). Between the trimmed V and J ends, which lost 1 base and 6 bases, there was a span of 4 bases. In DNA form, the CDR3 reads TGTGCCAGCAGCTTAGGAGGTCAGCCCCAGCATTTT. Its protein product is CASSLGGQPQHF.

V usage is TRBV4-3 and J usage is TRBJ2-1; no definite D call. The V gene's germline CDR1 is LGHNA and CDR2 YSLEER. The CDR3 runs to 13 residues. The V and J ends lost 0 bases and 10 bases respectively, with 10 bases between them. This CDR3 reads CASSQDTQREQFF. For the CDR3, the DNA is TGCGCCAGCAGCCAAGATACCCAGCGAGAGCAGTTCTTC.

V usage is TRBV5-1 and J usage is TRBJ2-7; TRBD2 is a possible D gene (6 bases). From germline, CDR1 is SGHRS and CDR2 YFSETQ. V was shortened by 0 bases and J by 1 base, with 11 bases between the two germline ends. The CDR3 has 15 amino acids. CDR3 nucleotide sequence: TGCGCCAGCAGCTTGGGGGCTAGCGTATCCTACGAGCAGTACTTC. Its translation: CASSLGASVSYEQYF. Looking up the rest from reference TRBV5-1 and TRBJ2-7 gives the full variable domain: KAGVTQTPRYLIKTRGQQVTLSCSPISGHRSVSWYQQTPGQGLQFLFEYFSETQRNKGNFPGRFSGRQFSNSRSEMNVSTLELGDSALYLCASSLGASVSYEQYFGPGTRLTVT.

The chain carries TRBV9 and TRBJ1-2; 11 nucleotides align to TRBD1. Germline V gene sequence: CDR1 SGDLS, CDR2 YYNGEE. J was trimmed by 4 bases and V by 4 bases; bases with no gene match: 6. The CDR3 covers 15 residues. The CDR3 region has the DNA TGTGCCAGCAGCACACGGACAGGGGGCGCCTATGGCTACACCTTC. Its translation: CASSTRTGGAYGYTF.

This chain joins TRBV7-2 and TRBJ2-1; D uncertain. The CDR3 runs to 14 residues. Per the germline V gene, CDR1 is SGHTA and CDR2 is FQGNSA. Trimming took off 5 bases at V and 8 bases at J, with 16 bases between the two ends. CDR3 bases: TGTGCCAGCAGCCCCCGATCTGGCATCCATGAGCAGTTCTTC. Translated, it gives CASSPRSGIHEQFF.

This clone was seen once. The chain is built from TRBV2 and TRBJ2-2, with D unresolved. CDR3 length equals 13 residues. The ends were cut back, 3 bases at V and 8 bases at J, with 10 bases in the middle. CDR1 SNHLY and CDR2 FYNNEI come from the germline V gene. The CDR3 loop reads CASSDANQGELFF. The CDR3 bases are TGTGCCAGCAGTGATGCTAACCAAGGGGAGCTGTTTTTT.

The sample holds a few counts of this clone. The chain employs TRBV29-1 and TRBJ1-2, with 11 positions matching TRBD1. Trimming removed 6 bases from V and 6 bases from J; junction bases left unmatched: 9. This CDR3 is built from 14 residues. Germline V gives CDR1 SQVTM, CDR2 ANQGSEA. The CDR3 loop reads CSVGTGGVGNGYTF. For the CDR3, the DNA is TGCAGCGTAGGGACAGGGGGGGTAGGGAATGGCTACACCTTC.

The CDR3 region has the DNA TGCGCCAGCAGCCCTGAGCGGGGCCCCTACAATGAGCAGTTCTTC. This sequence encodes CASSPERGPYNEQFF. The rearrangement links TRBV5-1 to TRBJ2-1, with 7 bases fitting TRBD2. Germline V gene data show CDR1 as SGHRS and CDR2 as YFSETQ. This CDR3 is built from 15 residues. Trimming took 4 bases from V and 2 from J; bases not matched to a gene: 6.

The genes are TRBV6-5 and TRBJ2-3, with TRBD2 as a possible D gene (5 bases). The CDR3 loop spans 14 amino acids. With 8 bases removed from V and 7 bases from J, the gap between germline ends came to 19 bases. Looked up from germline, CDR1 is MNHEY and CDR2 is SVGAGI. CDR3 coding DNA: TGTGCCAGCGCCAGGACTTCCGTCATGAATACGCAGTATTTT. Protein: CASARTSVMNTQYF.

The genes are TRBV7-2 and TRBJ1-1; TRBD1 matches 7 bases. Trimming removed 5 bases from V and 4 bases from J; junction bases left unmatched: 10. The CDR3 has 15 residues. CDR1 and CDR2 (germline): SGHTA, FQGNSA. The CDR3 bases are TGTGCCAGCAGCACGCAGACAGGGTTGGGCACTGAAGCTTTCTTT. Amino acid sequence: CASSTQTGLGTEAFF.

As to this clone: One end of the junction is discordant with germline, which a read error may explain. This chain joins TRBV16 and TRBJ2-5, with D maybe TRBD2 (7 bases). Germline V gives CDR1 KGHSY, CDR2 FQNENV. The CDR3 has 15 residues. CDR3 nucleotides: TGTGCCAGCAGCCAATCTAGGCGGGGGCAAGGGACCCAGTACTTC. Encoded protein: CASSQSRRGQGTQYF.

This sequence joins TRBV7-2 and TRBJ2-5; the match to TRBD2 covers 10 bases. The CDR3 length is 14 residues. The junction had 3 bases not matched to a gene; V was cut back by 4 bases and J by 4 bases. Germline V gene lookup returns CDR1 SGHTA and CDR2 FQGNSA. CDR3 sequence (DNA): TGTGCCAGCAGCTCTAGCGGGGGCACAGAGACCCAGTACTTC. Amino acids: CASSSSGGTETQYF.